This is a list of T cell receptor beta chains from one sample in a study of shared clonotypes between healthy human individuals. The assay was immunoSEQ multiplex PCR, and TCRdb's table has in-frame clones only and misses some. The sample records about 2.3 million clones, approximately 93% being singletons. The specimen was naive CD4+ T cells from PBMCs. The receptors stem from a man aged 18 to 30 in good health. Some clones in this sample may be carry-over from other donors' samples. The CDR3 runs from the conserved cysteine through the conserved F or W. The D gene is left open where the match is weak. Clone size is not always given. Where it is, it says once, few, many or a class for expanded clones.

TRBD1 | TRBJ1-2 | TRBV7-2 | NA | CASSLQPSGGVSGYTF | TGTGCCAGCAGCCTACAACCATCAGGGGGTGTCTCTGGCTACACCTTC
NA | TRBJ1-1 | TRBV28 | NA | CASSLLPGARDKNTEAFF | TGTGCCAGCAGTTTATTGCCTGGTGCAAGGGATAAGAACACTGAAGCTTTCTTT
NA | TRBJ1-1 | TRBV19 | few | CASNGARASQRQAFF | TGTGCCAGTAACGGTGCCAGGGCAAGTCAACGTCAAGCTTTCTTT
NA | TRBJ1-1 | TRBV7-9 | NA | CASSLVWPATVEAFF | TGTGCCAGCAGCTTGGTCTGGCCCGCCACGGTAGAAGCTTTCTTT
NA | TRBJ1-1 | TRBV7-2 | NA | CASSPGPWGTEAFF | TGTGCCAGCTCCCCGGGCCCTTGGGGCACTGAAGCTTTCTTT
NA | TRBJ2-1 | TRBV29-1 | NA | CSAAGLDSYNEQFF | TGCAGCGCCGCGGGGTTAGACTCCTACAATGAGCAGTTCTTC
NA | TRBJ2-4 | TRBV25-1 | NA | CASSELQGNLDIQYF | TGTGCCAGCAGTGAATTGCAGGGAAACTTGGACATTCAGTACTTC
NA | TRBJ1-1 | TRBV5-1 | NA | CASSFLNLNTEAFF | TGCGCCAGCAGCTTTTTAAACCTCAACACTGAAGCTTTCTTT
NA | TRBJ1-1 | TRBV12-5 | NA | CASGLVKTWVNTEAFF | TGTGCTAGTGGTTTGGTAAAGACATGGGTGAACACTGAAGCTTTCTTT
TRBD1 | TRBJ1-2 | TRBV19 | NA | CASRDRGQLGGYTF | TGTGCCAGTAGGGACAGGGGGCAACTGGGTGGCTACACCTTC
NA | TRBJ2-2 | TRBV28 | NA | CASSKQLTGELFF | TGTGCCAGCAGCAAACAGCTCACCGGGGAGCTGTTTTTT
NA | TRBJ1-5 | TRBV28 | NA | CASSFPPQGRYYSNQPQHF | TGTGCCAGCAGTTTCCCCCCGCAGGGTAGATACTATAGCAATCAGCCCCAGCATTTT
TRBD1 | TRBJ2-1 | TRBV6-6 | NA | CASSYTGQLNNEQFF | TGTGCCAGCAGTTACACGGGACAGCTTAACAATGAGCAGTTCTTC
NA | TRBJ1-6 | TRBV4-3 | NA | CASSQDPRQRNSPLHF | TGCGCCAGCAGCCAAGATCCTAGACAGAGGAATTCACCCCTCCACTTT
NA | TRBJ2-3 | TRBV29-1 | NA | CSVTDRLGTDTQYF | TGCAGCGTTACCGACAGGCTCGGCACAGATACGCAGTATTTT
NA | TRBJ2-1 | TRBV14 | NA | CASSPTLGWEGDNEQFF | TGTGCCAGCAGCCCCACCCTGGGGTGGGAGGGGGACAATGAGCAGTTCTTC
NA | TRBJ2-7 | TRBV6-5 | NA | CASSYGGDGSLYEQYF | TGTGCCAGCAGTTACGGAGGAGACGGTAGCCTCTACGAGCAGTACTTC
NA | TRBJ2-7 | TRBV7-8 | NA | CASSLARGNEQYF | TGTGCCAGCAGCTTAGCGCGCGGAAACGAGCAGTACTTC
NA | TRBJ1-1 | TRBV13 | NA | CASSLTQNTEAFF | TGTGCCAGCAGCTTAACCCAGAACACTGAAGCTTTCTTT
TRBD2 | TRBJ2-7 | TRBV5-1 | once | CASSRLEGGSSYEQYF | TGCGCCAGCAGCCGTTTGGAGGGAGGGAGCTCCTACGAGCAGTACTTC
NA | TRBJ2-3 | TRBV5-1 | NA | CASSLLQSYTDTQYF | TGCGCCAGCAGCTTGCTCCAGTCGTACACAGATACGCAGTATTTT
NA | TRBJ1-3 | TRBV4-1 | NA | CASSLPARSGNTIYF | TGCGCCAGCAGCCTCCCCGCCAGATCTGGAAACACCATATATTTT
NA | TRBJ2-3 | TRBV9 | NA | CASSVVSASGDTQYF | TGTGCCAGCAGCGTAGTGTCGGCCTCCGGGGATACGCAGTATTTT
NA | TRBJ2-7 | TRBV5-1 | NA | CASSSDTHEQYF | TGCGCCAGCAGCTCCGACACCCACGAGCAGTACTTC
TRBD1 | TRBJ1-1 | TRBV19 | NA | CASSSGQGRSTEAFF | TGTGCCAGTAGTTCGGGACAGGGGAGGTCCACTGAAGCTTTCTTT